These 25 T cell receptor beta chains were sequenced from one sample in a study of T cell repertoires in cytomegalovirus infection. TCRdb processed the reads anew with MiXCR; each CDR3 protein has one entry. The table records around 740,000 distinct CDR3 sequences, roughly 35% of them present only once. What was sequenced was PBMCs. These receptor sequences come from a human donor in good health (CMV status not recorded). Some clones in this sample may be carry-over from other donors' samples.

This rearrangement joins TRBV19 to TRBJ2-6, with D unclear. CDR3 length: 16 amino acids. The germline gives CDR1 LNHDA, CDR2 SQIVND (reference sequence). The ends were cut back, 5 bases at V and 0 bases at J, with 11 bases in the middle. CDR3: CASSWVRNSGANVLTF. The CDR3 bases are TGTGCCAGTAGTTGGGTCCGGAACTCTGGGGCCAACGTCCTGACTTTC.

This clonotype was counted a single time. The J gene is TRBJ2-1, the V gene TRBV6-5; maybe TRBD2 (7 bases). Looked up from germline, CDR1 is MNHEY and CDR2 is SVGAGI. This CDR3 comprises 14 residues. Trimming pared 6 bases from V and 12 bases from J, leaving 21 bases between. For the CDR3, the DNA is TGTGCCAGCAGACGCACCGCGGCGGGGGCCGGGCAGTTCTTC. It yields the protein CASRRTAAGAGQFF.

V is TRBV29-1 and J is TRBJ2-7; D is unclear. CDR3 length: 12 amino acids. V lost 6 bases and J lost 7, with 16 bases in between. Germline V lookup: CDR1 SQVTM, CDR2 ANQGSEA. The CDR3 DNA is TGCAGCGTATCCACAGCGCTACGAGAGCAGTACTTC. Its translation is CSVSTALREQYF.

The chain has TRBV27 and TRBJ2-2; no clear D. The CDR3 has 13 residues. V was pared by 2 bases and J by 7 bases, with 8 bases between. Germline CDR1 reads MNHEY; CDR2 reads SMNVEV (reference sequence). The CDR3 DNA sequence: TGTGCCAGCAGTTTAAATCTAGGCGGGGAGCTGTTTTTT. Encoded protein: CASSLNLGGELFF.

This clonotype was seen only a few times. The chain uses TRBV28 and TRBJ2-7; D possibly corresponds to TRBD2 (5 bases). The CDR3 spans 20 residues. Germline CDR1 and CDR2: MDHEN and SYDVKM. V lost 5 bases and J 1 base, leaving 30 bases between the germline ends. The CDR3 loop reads CASSASWPGSRRSGSYEQYF. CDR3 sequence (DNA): TGTGCCAGCAGTGCCTCCTGGCCAGGCAGTAGAAGGTCGGGGTCCTACGAGCAGTACTTC. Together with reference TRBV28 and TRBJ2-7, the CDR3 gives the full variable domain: DVKVTQSSRYLVKRTGEKVFLECVQDMDHENMFWYRQDPGLGLRLIYFSYDVKMKEKGDIPEGYSVSREKKERFSLILESASTNQTSMYLCASSASWPGSRRSGSYEQYFGPGTRLTVT.

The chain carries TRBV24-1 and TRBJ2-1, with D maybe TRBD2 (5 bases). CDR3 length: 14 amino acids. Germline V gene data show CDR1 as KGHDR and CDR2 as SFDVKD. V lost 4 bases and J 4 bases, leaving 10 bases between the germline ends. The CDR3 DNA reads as TGTGCCACCAGTGACCCAATAGCGTACAATGAGCAGTTCTTC. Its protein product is CATSDPIAYNEQFF.

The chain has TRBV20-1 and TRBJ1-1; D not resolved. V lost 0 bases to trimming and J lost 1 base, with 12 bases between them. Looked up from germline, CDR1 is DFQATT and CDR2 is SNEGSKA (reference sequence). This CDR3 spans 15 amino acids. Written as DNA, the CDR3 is TGCAGTGCTAGAGATTACGGCGGGAGGAACACTGAAGCTTTCTTT. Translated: CSARDYGGRNTEAFF.

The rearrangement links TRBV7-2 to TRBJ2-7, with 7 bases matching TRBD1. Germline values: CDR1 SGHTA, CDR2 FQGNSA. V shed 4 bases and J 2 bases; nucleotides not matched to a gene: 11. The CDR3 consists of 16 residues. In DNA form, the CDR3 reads TGTGCCAGCAGCTCAGAAGGGACAGTTATAACCTACGAGCAGTACTTC. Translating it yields CASSSEGTVITYEQYF.

The DNA of the CDR3 is TGTGCCAGCAGTTACCGGACCGCCCCGGGAGAAGCTTTCTTT. Its translation is CASSYRTAPGEAFF. The rearrangement joins TRBV6-6 to TRBJ1-1, with unresolved D. Germline CDR1 reads MNHNY; CDR2 reads SVGAGI (reference sequence). The CDR3 is made up of 14 amino acids. V lost 2 bases and J lost 8, with 15 bases in between.

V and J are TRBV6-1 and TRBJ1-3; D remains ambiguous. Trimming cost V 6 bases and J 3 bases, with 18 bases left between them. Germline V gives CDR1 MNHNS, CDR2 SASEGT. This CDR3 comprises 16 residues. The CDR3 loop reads CASSPSIGFYGNTIYF. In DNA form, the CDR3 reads TGTGCCAGCAGCCCTAGTATAGGATTCTATGGAAACACCATATATTTT.

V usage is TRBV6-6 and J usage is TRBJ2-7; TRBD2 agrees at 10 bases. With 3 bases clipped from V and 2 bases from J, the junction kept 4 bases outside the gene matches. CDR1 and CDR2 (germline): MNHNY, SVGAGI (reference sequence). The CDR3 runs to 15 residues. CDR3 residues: CASSYNSGRTYEQYF. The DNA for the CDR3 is TGTGCCAGCAGTTATAATAGCGGGAGGACCTACGAGCAGTACTTC.

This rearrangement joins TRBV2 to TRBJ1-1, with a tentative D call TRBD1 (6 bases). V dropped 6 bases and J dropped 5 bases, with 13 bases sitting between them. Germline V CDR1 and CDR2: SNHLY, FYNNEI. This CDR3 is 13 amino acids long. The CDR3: CASRIRDKTEAFF. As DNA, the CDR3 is TGTGCCAGCAGAATCCGGGACAAAACTGAAGCTTTCTTT.

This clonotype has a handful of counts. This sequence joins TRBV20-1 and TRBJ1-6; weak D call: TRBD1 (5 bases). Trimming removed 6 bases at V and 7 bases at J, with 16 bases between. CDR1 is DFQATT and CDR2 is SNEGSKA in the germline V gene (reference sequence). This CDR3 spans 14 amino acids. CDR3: CSALPGPGNSPLHF. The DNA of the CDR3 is TGCAGTGCCCTTCCGGGACCTGGGAATTCACCCCTCCACTTT.

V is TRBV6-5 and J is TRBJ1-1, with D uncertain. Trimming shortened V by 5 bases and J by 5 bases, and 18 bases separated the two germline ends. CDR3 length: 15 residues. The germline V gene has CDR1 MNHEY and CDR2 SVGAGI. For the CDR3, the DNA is TGTGCCAGCAGTCCGGACGGGTGGGGAGAGACTGAAGCTTTCTTT. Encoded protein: CASSPDGWGETEAFF.

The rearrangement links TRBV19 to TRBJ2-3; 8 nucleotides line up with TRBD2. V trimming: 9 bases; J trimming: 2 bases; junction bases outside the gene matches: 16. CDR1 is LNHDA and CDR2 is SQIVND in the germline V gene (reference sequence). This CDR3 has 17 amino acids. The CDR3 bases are TGTGCCAGCCAAAAGACGACAACTAGCGGAGACACAGATACGCAGTATTTT. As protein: CASQKTTTSGDTDTQYF.

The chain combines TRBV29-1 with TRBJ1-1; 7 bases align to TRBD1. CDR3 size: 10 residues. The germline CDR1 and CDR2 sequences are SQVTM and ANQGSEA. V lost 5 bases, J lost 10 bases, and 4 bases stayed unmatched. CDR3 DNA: TGCAGCGTTTCGTCAGGGGGAGCTTTCTTT. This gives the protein CSVSSGGAFF.

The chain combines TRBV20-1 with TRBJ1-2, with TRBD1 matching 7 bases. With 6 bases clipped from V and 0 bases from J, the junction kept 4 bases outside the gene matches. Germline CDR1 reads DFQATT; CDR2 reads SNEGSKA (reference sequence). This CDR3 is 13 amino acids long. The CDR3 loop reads CSAPGTANYGYTF. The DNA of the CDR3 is TGCAGTGCACCTGGGACAGCTAACTATGGCTACACCTTC.

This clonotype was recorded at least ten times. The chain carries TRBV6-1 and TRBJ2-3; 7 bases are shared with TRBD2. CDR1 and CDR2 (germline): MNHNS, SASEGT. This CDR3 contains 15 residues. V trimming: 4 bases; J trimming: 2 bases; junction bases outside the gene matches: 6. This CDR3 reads CASSAGGSNTDTQYF. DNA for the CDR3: TGTGCCAGCAGTGCGGGCGGGAGTAACACAGATACGCAGTATTTT.

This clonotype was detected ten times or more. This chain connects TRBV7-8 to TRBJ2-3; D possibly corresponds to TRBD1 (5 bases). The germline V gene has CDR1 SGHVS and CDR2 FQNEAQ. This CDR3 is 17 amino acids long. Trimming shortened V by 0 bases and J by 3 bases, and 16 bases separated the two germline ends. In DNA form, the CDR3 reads TGTGCCAGCAGCTTAGCGGTGACAGACCCGAGGACAGATACGCAGTATTTT. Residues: CASSLAVTDPRTDTQYF.

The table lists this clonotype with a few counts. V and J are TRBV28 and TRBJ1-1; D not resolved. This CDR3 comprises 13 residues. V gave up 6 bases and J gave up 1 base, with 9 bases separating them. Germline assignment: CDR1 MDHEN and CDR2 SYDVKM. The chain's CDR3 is CASSPRWNTEAFF. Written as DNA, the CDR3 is TGTGCCAGCAGCCCCCGGTGGAACACTGAAGCTTTCTTT.

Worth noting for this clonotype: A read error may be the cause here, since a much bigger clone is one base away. In DNA, the CDR3 is TGTGCCAGCAGCACCGGGACAGTTAATTCACCCCTCCACTTT. Its translation: CASSTGTVNSPLHF. The V call is TRBV6-5, the J call TRBJ1-6; the match to TRBD1 covers 7 bases. The CDR3 is 14 amino acids. From germline, CDR1 is MNHEY and CDR2 SVGAGI. After removal of 6 bases from V and 6 bases from J, the junction contained 5 bases not matched to a gene.

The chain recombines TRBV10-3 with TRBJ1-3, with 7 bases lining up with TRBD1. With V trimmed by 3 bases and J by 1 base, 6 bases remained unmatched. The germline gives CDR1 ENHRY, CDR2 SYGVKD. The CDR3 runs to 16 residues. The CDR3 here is CAISDGTGASGNTIYF. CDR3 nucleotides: TGTGCCATCAGTGATGGAACAGGGGCTTCTGGAAACACCATATATTTT.

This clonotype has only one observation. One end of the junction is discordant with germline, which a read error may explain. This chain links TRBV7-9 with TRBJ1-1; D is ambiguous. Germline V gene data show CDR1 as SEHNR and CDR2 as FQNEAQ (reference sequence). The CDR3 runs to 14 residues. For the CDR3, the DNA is TGTGCCAGCAGCTCCAAGAGGACGAACACTGAAGCTTACTTT. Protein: CASSSKRTNTEAYF. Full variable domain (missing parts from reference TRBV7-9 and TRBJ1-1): DTGVSQNPRHKITKRGQNVTFRCDPISEHNRLYWYRQTLGQGPEFLTYFQNEAQLEKSRLLSDRFSAERPKGSFSTLEIQRTEQGDSAMYLCASSSKRTNTEAYFGQGTRLTVV.

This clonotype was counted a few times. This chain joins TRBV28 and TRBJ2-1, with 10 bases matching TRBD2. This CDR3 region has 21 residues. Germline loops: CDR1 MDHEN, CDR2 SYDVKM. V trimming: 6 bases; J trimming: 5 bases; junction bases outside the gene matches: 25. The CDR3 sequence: CASRIKWGFGPAGGQDNEQFF. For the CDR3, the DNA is TGTGCCAGCAGAATTAAATGGGGGTTCGGGCCAGCGGGAGGGCAGGACAATGAGCAGTTCTTC.

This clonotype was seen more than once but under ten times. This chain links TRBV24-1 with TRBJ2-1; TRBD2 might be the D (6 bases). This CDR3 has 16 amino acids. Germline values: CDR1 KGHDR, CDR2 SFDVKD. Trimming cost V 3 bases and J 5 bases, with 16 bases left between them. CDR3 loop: CATSDLAGGKDNEQFF. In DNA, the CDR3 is TGTGCCACCAGTGATCTAGCCGGAGGGAAGGACAATGAGCAGTTCTTC.